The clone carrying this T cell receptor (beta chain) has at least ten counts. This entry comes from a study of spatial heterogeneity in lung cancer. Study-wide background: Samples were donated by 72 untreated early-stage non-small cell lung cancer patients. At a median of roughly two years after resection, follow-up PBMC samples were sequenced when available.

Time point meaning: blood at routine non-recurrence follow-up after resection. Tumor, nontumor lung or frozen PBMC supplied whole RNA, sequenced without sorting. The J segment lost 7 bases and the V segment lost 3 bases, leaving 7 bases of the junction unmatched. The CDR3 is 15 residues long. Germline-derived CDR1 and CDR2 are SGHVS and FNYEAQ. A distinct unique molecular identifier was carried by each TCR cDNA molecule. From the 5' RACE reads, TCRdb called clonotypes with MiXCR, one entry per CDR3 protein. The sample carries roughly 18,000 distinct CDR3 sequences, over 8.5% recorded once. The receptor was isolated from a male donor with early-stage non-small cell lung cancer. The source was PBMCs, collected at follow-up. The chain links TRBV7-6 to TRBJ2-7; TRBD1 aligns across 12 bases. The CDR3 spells CASSFPGQGAREQYF. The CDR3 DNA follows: TGTGCCAGCAGCTTCCCGGGACAGGGGGCGCGGGAGCAGTACTTC. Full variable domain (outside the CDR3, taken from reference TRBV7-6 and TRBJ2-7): GAGVSQSPRYKVTKRGQDVALRCDPISGHVSLYWYRQALGQGPEFLTYFNYEAQQDKSGLPNDRFSAERPEGSISTLTIQRTEQRDSAMYRCASSFPGQGAREQYFGPGTRLTVT.